This TCR beta chain was sequenced in a study of beta chain features in type 1 diabetes. Between the trimmed V and J ends, which lost 0 bases and 7 bases, there was a span of 9 bases. The CDR3 totals 13 residues. Germline CDR1 MNHEY, CDR2 SVGAGI. This clone was counted between two and nine times. No antigen is known for it. This CDR3 is also generated by other DNA sequences in the sample. Of the isolated RNA, all was reverse transcribed, and so the sequenced material was expressed TCRB transcripts. Libraries were prepared by immunoSEQ multiplex PCR; TCRdb keeps only in-frame clonotypes and omits some of them. The table lists roughly 730,000 clones, under 15% of them singletons. CD4+ naive, central memory, regulatory and stem cell-like memory subsets were isolated by sorting on CD45RO/CCR7/CD25/CD127/CD95/CD27. Purity exceeding 95% was reached by all sorted populations. Findings of the study overall: Patients showed naive, central memory and Treg TCRB repertoires that appeared more similar than those of healthy donors. Researchers report that Type 1 diabetes patients had moderately but significantly shorter TCRB CDR3s across all four CD4+ subsets.

This sequence was found in a man between 18 and 35 years old with type 1 diabetes. V usage is TRBV6-5 and J usage is TRBJ1-2, with unresolved D. Sequencing was performed on naive CD4+ T cells from blood. The CDR3 reads CASSYSGRGGYTF. The CDR3 nucleotides read TGTGCCAGCAGTTACTCGGGTCGGGGTGGCTACACCTTC.